These 3 T cell receptor beta chains were sequenced from one sample in a study of T cells after yellow fever vaccination. TCRdb ran MiXCR on the 5' RACE reads and lists one entry per CDR3 protein. Of about 60,000 distinct CDR3 sequences in the sample, about 6.6% were seen once. The sequencing used CD8+ T cells sorted from PBMCs, collected on the day of the first yellow fever vaccination. Source of these receptors: a man between 18 and 35 years old who received the YFV17D yellow fever vaccine.

The sample holds a few counts of this clonotype. The chain uses TRBV19 and TRBJ1-2, with D unclear. Germline assignment: CDR1 LNHDA and CDR2 SQIVND (reference sequence). The CDR3 totals 13 residues. V was trimmed by 5 bases and J by 4 bases, leaving 11 bases between them. DNA of the CDR3: TGTGCCAGTAGTCCCGCCGTGGCCTATGGCTACACCTTC. Translating gives CASSPAVAYGYTF.

This clonotype was seen a handful of times. This rearrangement joins TRBV30 to TRBJ1-2, with D tentatively TRBD1 (6 bases). This CDR3 contains 12 residues. CDR1 is GTSNPN and CDR2 is SVGIG in the germline V gene (reference sequence). V shed 3 bases and J shed 5 bases, with 10 bases lying between them. The DNA of the CDR3 is TGTGCCTGGAGCGCAACAGGGTATGGCTACACCTTC. This sequence encodes CAWSATGYGYTF. Using reference TRBV30 and TRBJ1-2 for the parts outside the CDR3, the full variable domain is SQTIHQWPATLVQPVGSPLSLECTVEGTSNPNLYWYRQAAGRGLQLLFYSVGIGQISSEVPQNLSASRPQDRQFILSSKKLLLSDSGFYLCAWSATGYGYTFGSGTRLTVV.

This clonotype was recorded a few times. In DNA, the CDR3 is TGTGCCAGCAGCCCGGGGACAGGCCGCGATAGCAATCAGCCCCAGCATTTT. This translates into CASSPGTGRDSNQPQHF. V is TRBV3-1 and J is TRBJ1-5; 8 nucleotides agree with TRBD1. The CDR3 has 17 amino acids. CDR1 and CDR2 (germline): LGHDT, YNNKEL (reference sequence). V dropped 4 bases and J dropped 0; count of bases not matched to a gene: 8.